What follows are 3 T cell receptor beta chains derived from one specimen sequenced in a study of glioma-infiltrating T cells. TCR alpha and beta CDR3 regions were amplified from RNA using iRepertoire nested multiplex PCR. TCRdb analysed the multiplex PCR reads with MiXCR anew, one entry per CDR3 protein. Among roughly 100,000 distinct CDR3 sequences, around 28% were seen once, and the ten largest hold 44%. The specimen was glioma tissue, nonneoplastic brain tissue, or PBMCs (not recorded which). The receptor source for this set is a human donor with low-grade glioma or glioblastoma, undergoing nonglioma brain surgery, or in good health (not recorded which).

The chain combines TRBV7-9 with TRBJ1-5; no firm D call. Germline V gene sequence: CDR1 SEHNR, CDR2 FQNEAQ (reference sequence). The V and J ends lost 3 bases and 4 bases respectively, with 7 bases between them. This CDR3 region has 13 residues. The CDR3 bases are TGTGCCAGCAGCTTGACAAATAATCAGCCCCAGCATTTT. Its protein is CASSLTNNQPQHF.

This clonotype was seen ten or more times. V gene TRBV20-1 combines with J gene TRBJ1-2; D remains ambiguous. Germline loops: CDR1 DFQATT, CDR2 SNEGSKA (reference sequence). This CDR3 has 14 amino acids. V dropped 0 bases and J dropped 4 bases, with 12 bases sitting between them. The CDR3 coding sequence is TGCAGTGCTAGAGAGGACGGAATCCTCTATGGCTACACCTTC. It specifies CSAREDGILYGYTF.

This clonotype was detected only once. Relative to the germline gene, one junction end is altered; a read error may explain this. The J gene is TRBJ1-1, the V gene TRBV6-2 or TRBV6-3; D is unclear. CDR1 is MNHEY, CDR2 SVGEGT, per germline. CDR3 length: 14 amino acids. The CDR3 DNA follows: TGTGCCAGCAGCTACGCGCGAACAAACACTGGAGCTTTCTTT. As protein: CASSYARTNTGAFF.